Listed here are 31 T cell receptor beta chains from one sample, sequenced in a study of blood T cell repertoires in COVID-19. The table came from immunoSEQ multiplex PCR; TCRdb's copy has only in-frame clones and leaves some out. The sample contains under 250,000 clones, about 86% of which appear only once. Sequenced: peripheral blood. These receptors originate from a man between 40 and 49 years old with active or convalescent COVID-19.

This clone was seen a handful of times. The CDR3 sequence: CASSLEEGSSYGYTF. CDR3 DNA sequence: TGTGCCAGCAGCTTAGAGGAGGGTAGTAGCTATGGCTACACCTTC. This sequence joins TRBV7-9 and TRBJ1-2; D not resolved. V was cut by 1 base and J by 4 bases, with 13 bases left in between. The CDR3 runs 15 residues. CDR1 and CDR2 from the germline V gene are SEHNR and FQNEAQ (reference sequence).

This clone has at least ten counts. The identical CDR3 is also encoded by other nucleotide sequences in the sample. This sequence joins TRBV12-3 or TRBV12-4 and TRBJ1-6; maybe TRBD1 (5 bases). This CDR3 contains 12 residues. Trimming removed 5 bases from V and 10 bases from J, with 9 bases in between. CDR3 protein: CASSTGGSPLHF. In DNA form, the CDR3 reads TGTGCCAGCAGTACAGGTGGCTCACCCCTCCACTTT.

V gene TRBV19 combines with J gene TRBJ1-4; TRBD1 aligns across 7 bases. From germline, CDR1 is LNHDA and CDR2 SQIVND (reference sequence). The CDR3 extends over 15 amino acids. V lost 3 bases to trimming and J lost 10 bases; unmatched junction nucleotides: 11. The CDR3 sequence: CASSMLETGYGKLFF. The CDR3 nucleotides read TGTGCCAGTAGTATGCTTGAGACAGGGTACGGAAAACTGTTTTTT.

The chain couples TRBV19 to TRBJ2-1; 8 nucleotides agree with TRBD1. The length of the CDR3 is 15 residues. Germline V CDR1 and CDR2: LNHDA, SQIVND (reference sequence). V was pared by 4 bases and J by 6 bases, with 8 bases of the junction left unmatched. The CDR3 DNA is TGTGCCAGTAGTAGTCAGGGGGCGGCAGGCAATGAGCAGTTCTTC. This gives the protein CASSSQGAAGNEQFF. Complete variable domain (other parts from reference TRBV19 and TRBJ2-1): DGGITQSPKYLFRKEGQNVTLSCEQNLNHDAMYWYRQDPGQGLRLIYYSQIVNDFQKGDIAEGYSVSREKKESFPLTVTSAQKNPTAFYLCASSSQGAAGNEQFFGPGTRLTVL.

This chain connects TRBV7-2 to TRBJ2-7; 7 positions agree with TRBD1. Germline V gene data show CDR1 as SGHTA and CDR2 as FQGNSA. CDR3 length equals 16 residues. Losses at the gene ends were 1 base for V and 6 bases for J; bases not matched to a gene: 12. As DNA, the CDR3 is TGTGCCAGCAGCTTAGATTTTGTGACAGGGAGCACCGAGCAGTACTTC. Protein: CASSLDFVTGSTEQYF.

The chain combines TRBV30 with TRBJ1-6, with TRBD1 matching over 7 bases. CDR1 GTSNPN and CDR2 SVGIG come from the germline V gene (reference sequence). V was pared by 3 bases and J by 11 bases, with 7 bases of the junction left unmatched. The CDR3 consists of 13 residues. The CDR3 DNA sequence: TGTGCCTGGAGCCTTACAGGGGCAACACCCCTCCACTTT. It specifies CAWSLTGATPLHF.

The chain combines TRBV7-9 with TRBJ1-2; D unresolved. The CDR3 length is 12 residues. V lost 3 bases and J 5 bases, leaving 7 bases between the germline ends. The germline V gene has CDR1 SEHNR and CDR2 FQNEAQ (reference sequence). CDR3 sequence: CASSLTDYGYTF. CDR3 in DNA: TGTGCCAGCAGCTTGACTGATTATGGCTACACCTTC.

The chain couples TRBV6-5 to TRBJ2-3; D is uncertain. Trimming cost V 6 bases and J 6 bases, with 13 bases left between them. Germline loops: CDR1 MNHEY, CDR2 SVGAGI. This CDR3 is built from 13 residues. As DNA, the CDR3 is TGTGCCAGCAGCCGAAAGGCTAGGGATACGCAGTATTTT. This codes for CASSRKARDTQYF.

The chain combines TRBV12-3 or TRBV12-4 with TRBJ1-1; no reliable D call. This CDR3 comprises 13 residues. V lost 0 bases and J 2 bases, leaving 4 bases between the germline ends. The CDR3 bases are TGTGCCAGCAGTTTAGCATCTAACACTGAAGCTTTCTTT. Translation gives CASSLASNTEAFF.

This rearrangement joins TRBV14 to TRBJ2-4; perhaps TRBD1 as D (6 bases). Trimming stripped 3 bases from V and 12 bases from J, with 9 bases between. Germline V gives CDR1 SGHDN, CDR2 FVKESK. There are 11 residues in the CDR3. Written as DNA, the CDR3 is TGTGCCAGCAGCCATGGACAGTATCAGTACTTC. It is translated as CASSHGQYQYF.

The chain joins TRBV2 to TRBJ2-1, with D perhaps TRBD2 (5 bases). Trimming cost V 9 bases and J 9 bases, with 15 bases left between them. This CDR3 has 12 residues. Per germline, CDR1 SNHLY and CDR2 FYNNEI. CDR3 amino acids: CASRKGTSEQFF. The CDR3 DNA follows: TGTGCCAGTCGTAAGGGTACTAGTGAGCAGTTCTTC.

This clone was counted a few times. The J gene is TRBJ2-5, the V gene TRBV7-8, with 10 positions matching TRBD2. The CDR3 extends over 15 amino acids. Germline CDR1 is SGHVS and CDR2 is FQNEAQ. V dropped 5 bases and J dropped 5; count of bases not matched to a gene: 8. CDR3 protein: CASSQGGTSVETQYF. CDR3 bases: TGTGCCAGCAGCCAAGGAGGGACTAGCGTGGAGACCCAGTACTTC. The full variable domain, in which reference TRBV7-8 and TRBJ2-5 provide the parts outside the CDR3, is GAGVSQSPRYKVAKRGQDVALRCDPISGHVSLFWYQQALGQGPEFLTYFQNEAQLDKSGLPSDRFFAERPEGSVSTLKIQRTQQEDSAVYLCASSQGGTSVETQYFGPGTRLLVL.

V gene TRBV4-2 combines with J gene TRBJ2-7; 9 bases are shared with TRBD1. The CDR3 loop spans 16 amino acids. V gave up 0 bases and J gave up 4 bases; unmatched junction bases: 7. The germline V gene has CDR1 LGHNA and CDR2 YNFKEQ. The CDR3 is CASSQDWGQGFYEQYF. The CDR3 DNA is TGTGCCAGCAGCCAAGATTGGGGACAGGGTTTTTACGAGCAGTACTTC.

This clone was seen a handful of times. The chain joins TRBV19 to TRBJ1-4; 8 positions agree with TRBD1. The CDR3 extends over 14 amino acids. In germline, CDR1 is LNHDA, CDR2 SQIVND (reference sequence). Trimming at V came to 4 bases and at J to 8 bases, leaving 6 bases not matched to a gene. CDR3 nucleotide sequence: TGTGCCAGTAGTAAACAGGGGGGAGCAGAAAAACTGTTTTTT. It encodes CASSKQGGAEKLFF. The variable domain in full, with the rest retrieved from reference TRBV19 and TRBJ1-4, is DGGITQSPKYLFRKEGQNVTLSCEQNLNHDAMYWYRQDPGQGLRLIYYSQIVNDFQKGDIAEGYSVSREKKESFPLTVTSAQKNPTAFYLCASSKQGGAEKLFFGSGTQLSVL.

As to this clone: The germline gene is not matched at one end of the junction; a read error may be the cause. The CDR3 reads CASSKAGTNLNTGELFF. The CDR3 nucleotides read TGTGCCAGCAGTAAAGCGGGCACCAACCTGAACACCGGGGAGCTGTTTTTT. This sequence joins TRBV2 and TRBJ2-2, with D perhaps TRBD2 (6 bases). Germline lookup yields CDR1 SNHLY and CDR2 FYNNEI. This CDR3 is built from 17 residues.

This chain links TRBV28 with TRBJ2-7; the match to TRBD2 covers 7 bases. CDR3 size: 15 residues. The V gene's germline CDR1 is MDHEN and CDR2 SYDVKM. V lost 5 bases and J lost 5; bases outside the gene matches: 12. This chain's CDR3 is CASSATGQGGDEQYF. As DNA, the CDR3 is TGTGCCAGCAGTGCCACCGGGCAGGGAGGGGACGAGCAGTACTTC.

The chain links TRBV4-1 to TRBJ1-2; 7 nucleotides align to TRBD1. The CDR3 has 18 amino acids. CDR1 is MGHRA and CDR2 is YSYEKL in the germline V gene. Trimming removed 0 bases from V and 0 bases from J; junction bases left unmatched: 10. CDR3 protein: CASSQDPGQSSANYGYTF. In nucleotides, the CDR3 is TGCGCCAGCAGCCAAGATCCGGGACAGTCCTCAGCTAACTATGGCTACACCTTC.

The gene calls are TRBV5-1 and TRBJ2-3, with 7 bases fitting TRBD2. This CDR3 spans 17 amino acids. Trimming cost V 4 bases and J 0 bases; bases outside gene matches: 11. Per the germline V gene, CDR1 is SGHRS and CDR2 is YFSETQ. This CDR3 is CASSHRSSGTSTDTQYF. The CDR3 DNA follows: TGCGCCAGCAGCCACCGATCGAGCGGGACTAGCACAGATACGCAGTATTTT.

This chain links TRBV10-3 with TRBJ2-7; 9 nucleotides line up with TRBD2. CDR1 is ENHRY, CDR2 SYGVKD, per germline. Unmatched junction bases numbered 7, after V lost 10 bases and J lost 3 bases. CDR3 length: 13 amino acids. The CDR3 here is CASTPAGGYEQYF. The CDR3, as DNA: TGTGCCAGCACACCAGCGGGAGGCTACGAGCAGTACTTC.

J is TRBJ2-1 and V is TRBV24-1; 9 bases agree with TRBD1. Germline CDR1 KGHDR, CDR2 SFDVKD. The CDR3 spans 15 residues. With V trimmed by 3 bases and J by 6 bases, 5 bases remained unmatched. This CDR3 reads CATSDPPTGGNEQFF. The DNA of the CDR3 is TGTGCCACCAGTGATCCCCCGACAGGGGGCAATGAGCAGTTCTTC.

The V call is TRBV11-2, the J call TRBJ2-1; weak D call: TRBD2 (6 bases). The CDR3 is 15 residues long. Germline assignment: CDR1 SGHAT and CDR2 FQNNGV. V lost 1 base and J 10 bases, leaving 17 bases between the germline ends. For the CDR3, the DNA is TGTGCCAGCAGCTTAGTCGGGAGTGCCAGAGACGAGCAGTTCTTC. It encodes CASSLVGSARDEQFF.

This chain uses TRBV14 with TRBJ1-3; a possible D gene is TRBD1 (5 bases). Germline V gives CDR1 SGHDN, CDR2 FVKESK. The CDR3 has 16 residues. Deletions cut 4 bases from V and 0 bases from J, with 13 bases between. This chain's CDR3 is CASSLHDRVSGNTIYF. The CDR3 bases are TGTGCCAGCAGCCTCCATGACAGAGTCTCTGGAAACACCATATATTTT.

The V gene is TRBV7-9, the J gene TRBJ1-2, with a possible D match to TRBD1 (6 bases). Trimming removed 4 bases from V and 7 bases from J, with 16 bases in between. The CDR3 has 14 amino acids. In germline, CDR1 is SEHNR, CDR2 FQNEAQ (reference sequence). CDR3 sequence: CASSSSQGRSGYTF. DNA for the CDR3: TGTGCCAGCAGCTCATCACAGGGACGGAGTGGCTACACCTTC.

The chain combines TRBV24-1 with TRBJ1-1, with D possibly matching TRBD1 (5 bases). Germline CDR1 reads KGHDR; CDR2 reads SFDVKD. Trimming removed 7 bases at V and 7 bases at J, with 9 bases between. The CDR3 loop spans 11 amino acids. CDR3 sequence: CATRDNHEAFF. CDR3 nucleotides: TGTGCCACCAGGGACAATCATGAAGCTTTCTTT.

The CDR3 loop is CASSYSTLGLKNTIYF. In DNA, the CDR3 is TGTGCCAGCAGTTACTCGACATTGGGACTGAAAAACACCATATATTTT. J is TRBJ1-3 and V is TRBV6-5, with a tentative D call TRBD1 (5 bases). Germline CDR1 and CDR2: MNHEY and SVGAGI. This CDR3 has 16 amino acids. V was shortened by 0 bases and J by 6 bases, with 15 bases between the two germline ends.

J is TRBJ2-1 and V is TRBV19; D might be TRBD2 (5 bases). CDR1 is LNHDA and CDR2 is SQIVND in the germline V gene (reference sequence). This CDR3 is built from 15 residues. V was clipped by 4 bases and J by 2 bases, with 12 bases between them. CDR3 loop: CASSTTIGAYNEQFF. The CDR3 nucleotides are TGTGCCAGTAGTACGACTATTGGCGCCTACAATGAGCAGTTCTTC.

This clone was seen once. The rearrangement links TRBV9 to TRBJ1-3; D gene uncertain. Trimming left V 4 bases short and J 1 base short, with 15 bases between. CDR3 size: 16 residues. Germline lookup yields CDR1 SGDLS and CDR2 YYNGEE. The CDR3 spells CASSPPSRRSGNTIYF. CDR3 DNA sequence: TGTGCCAGCAGCCCCCCCAGTCGGAGATCTGGAAACACCATATATTTT.

The chain employs TRBV7-2 and TRBJ2-7, with unresolved D. The CDR3 totals 13 residues. Trimming left V 5 bases short and J 1 base short, with 9 bases between. Per the germline V gene, CDR1 is SGHTA and CDR2 is FQGNSA. CDR3 sequence (DNA): TGTGCCAGCAGCCCGCAGACTTCCTACGAGCAGTACTTC. Its protein is CASSPQTSYEQYF.

The chain employs TRBV18 and TRBJ2-7; 7 positions agree with TRBD1. CDR1 is KGHSH, CDR2 LQKENI, per germline. V shed 4 bases, J shed 3 bases, and the junction held 3 bases outside the gene matches. CDR3 length: 13 amino acids. CDR3 loop: CASSQGQNYEQYF. In DNA, the CDR3 is TGTGCCAGCTCACAGGGACAGAACTACGAGCAGTACTTC.

On this clone: At one boundary the junction diverges from the germline segment, which might be a read error. V usage is TRBV19 and J usage is TRBJ2-7, with D unresolved. Germline V gene data show CDR1 as LNHDA and CDR2 as SQIVND (reference sequence). This CDR3 has 14 amino acids. The CDR3 nucleotides read TGTGCCAGTAGTATAGGTGGCTCCTCCGACGAGCAGTACTTC. It encodes CASSIGGSSDEQYF.

The chain recombines TRBV2 with TRBJ2-2; the match to TRBD1 covers 7 bases. CDR1 and CDR2 from the germline V gene are SNHLY and FYNNEI. V trimming: 9 bases; J trimming: 2 bases; junction bases outside the gene matches: 9. There are 15 residues in the CDR3. CDR3 DNA sequence: TGTGCCAGGAGGGGGACAGCAATTAACACCGGGGAGCTGTTTTTT. Protein: CARRGTAINTGELFF.